This T cell receptor (beta chain) was documented in a study of blood T cell repertoires in COVID-19 (dated by TCRdb to 2018 to 2020). Study-level background: The collaborator samples originated in the United States, Italy and Spain and spanned the acute and convalescent phases of COVID-19. Where available, HLA class I and class II types were obtained from metadata supplied by the sample provider rather than from assay-based typing. Nearly every sample came with metadata listing a de-identified subject ID, COVID-19 status, age in years and sex. The repertoires were released in a freely available public database meant as a resource for research on the immune response to SARS-CoV-2. Deeply sampled blood TCRbeta repertoires from subjects exposed to, actively infected with, or recovered from COVID-19 were included in the dataset. Samples came from the ongoing ImmuneRACE study (first 160 participants) plus 1,254 subjects from 6 global collaborators. The prospective study material was composed of cDNA or gDNA derived from T cells, B-cell-depleted T cells, or PBMCs. Broader findings and caveats from the paper: How much clinical and demographic metadata was included differed by source and by participant, and the metadata was provided uncurated.

Enrolling through a virtual design, the prospective study's participants ranged in age from roughly 18 to 100 years and lived across roughly 23 United States geographic areas. Cohort assignment in the prospective study relied on participant-reported clinical history from a screening survey and a study questionnaire. In the prospective study, whole blood, serum and a nasopharyngeal or oropharyngeal swab were collected from each participant by mobile phlebotomists. Participants in the prospective study had the option to provide additional blood draws and questionnaires over a roughly two-month period. Blood samples from the prospective study were shipped frozen or at room temperature prior to DNA extraction. As to this clone: The antigen this receptor binds is unknown. One base away there is no much larger clone; base qualities are not given.

Looking up the germline V gene yields CDR1 SGHRS and CDR2 YFSETQ. The junction carries 18 bases between V and J, which are trimmed by 4 bases and 7 bases respectively. The CDR3 goes from the cysteine to the phenylalanine over 15 residues. Only the CDR3 portion is preserved as DNA: 45 bases, with reading frame beginning at the first base. TCRbeta CDR3 regions were amplified from genomic DNA using the immunoSEQ Assay, a bias-controlled multiplex PCR. The study's processing was this. Within the assay, amplification of reference gene primers was used to estimate how many nucleated cells each sample contained. Sequence reads were collapsed and filtered to measure the absolute abundance of every unique TCRbeta CDR3 rearrangement. For each sample, productive Simpson clonality was calculated by taking the square root of Simpson's diversity index across productive rearrangements. TCRdb limited this immuneACCESS table to in-frame rearrangements with V and J called. A share of clones is missing; checked studies link under half to unresolved V genes, and the rest is unexplained. The V and J calls and clone size were taken over from that table, and D and trimming were inferred from the DNA. For this sample the table gives about 240,000 clones, of which approximately 84% were detected only once. 3.3% of the sample is in the top ten clones.

The chain links TRBV5-1 with TRBJ2-1, with TRBD2 as a weak D call on 5 bases. The sequence was obtained from a woman aged 40-49 years with acute COVID-19. The sample was PBMCs or T cells enriched from blood (not recorded which). The CDR3 reads CASSPGLISPNEQFF. The nucleotides read TGCGCCAGCAGCCCCGGACTCATTTCCCCAAATGAGCAGTTCTTC.